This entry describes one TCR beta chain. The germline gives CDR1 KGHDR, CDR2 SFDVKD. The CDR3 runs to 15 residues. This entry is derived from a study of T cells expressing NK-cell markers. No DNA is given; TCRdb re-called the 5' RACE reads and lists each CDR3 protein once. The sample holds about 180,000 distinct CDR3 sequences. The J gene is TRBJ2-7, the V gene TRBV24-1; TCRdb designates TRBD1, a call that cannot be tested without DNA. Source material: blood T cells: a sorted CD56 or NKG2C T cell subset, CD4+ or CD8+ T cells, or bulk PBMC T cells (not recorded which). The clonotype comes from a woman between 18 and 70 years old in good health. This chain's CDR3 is CATSSTRQSPYEQYF.